This TCR beta chain came from a study of low-dose radiotherapy and immunotherapy resistance in tumors. About the research overall: The fractionation for Cohort 1 was 0.5 Gy per fraction every 2 weeks, totaling 6.5 Gy. Intravenous ipilimumab 1 mg/kg every six weeks was given with nivolumab 240 mg every two weeks. Across 26 weeks, 13 Gy in total went to Cohort 2, delivered as 1 Gy per fraction every two weeks.

This clonotype occurred many times. TCR amplification involved 20 PCR cycles with a constant-region primer and V-primer adapter. MiXCR, run by TCRdb on the reads, gives a single entry per CDR3 protein. The sample records some 45,000 distinct CDR3 sequences, over 9.5% being singletons. Indicated time point: before trial treatment. Low-dose radiotherapy, low-dose cyclophosphamide, aspirin, ipilimumab and nivolumab were all given to the donors. This TCR derives from a female donor with ovarian cancer. The sample consisted of PBMCs, taken before treatment.

CDR3 region: CASSQVLTGGHGYTF. The CDR3 DNA follows: TGTGCCAGCAGCCAAGTTTTAACAGGGGGCCATGGCTACACCTTC. This sequence joins TRBV4-2 and TRBJ1-2, with 9 bases matching TRBD1. V shed 1 base, J shed 6 bases, and the junction held 6 bases outside the gene matches. Per germline, CDR1 LGHNA and CDR2 YNFKEQ. The CDR3 is made up of 15 amino acids.